This T cell receptor (beta chain) derives from a study of T cell repertoires in aging, cancer and after chemotherapy. The study, taken as a whole, reports: Compared with age-matched healthy donors, untreated hematological or solid cancer patients showed higher blood TCR clonality. Healthy donors lost TCR diversity with age mainly through richness, cancer patients through richness and evenness.

Peripheral blood genomic DNA, not sorted cells or RNA, was the template. TRB rearrangements spanning V, D and J were amplified using mixed TRB-A/B primers. TCRdb independently ran MiXCR on the multiplex PCR reads; one entry per CDR3 protein. The table includes 15,000 to 20,000 distinct CDR3 sequences, roughly 35% detected once. Trimming removed 8 bases at V and 0 bases at J, with 10 bases between. The germline CDR1 and CDR2 sequences are MNHEY and SVGAGI. CDR3 length: 13 residues. This clonotype was observed a few times. The antigen remains unidentified. The rearrangement links TRBV6-5 to TRBJ1-2; D is possibly TRBD1 (6 bases). Sequencing used blood. The TCR originated in a human donor with a solid tumor. The CDR3 here is CASGRTANYGYTF. CDR3 coding DNA: TGTGCCAGCGGGAGGACAGCTAACTATGGCTACACCTTC.